A single sample gave rise to the 30 T cell receptor beta chains below, sequenced in a study of cytomegalovirus exposure and HLA in healthy donors. Primers included in the PCR were 60 Vbeta and 13 Jbeta primers. Profiled with immunoSEQ multiplex PCR; TCRdb holds only in-frame clones, not every one. This repertoire includes about 210,000 clones. Sequencing was performed on PBMCs. Receptor source: a woman in her twenties or thirties in good health and CMV-seropositive.

V is TRBV27 and J is TRBJ1-2; possibly TRBD1 for D (6 bases). The CDR3 totals 14 residues. The germline V gene has CDR1 MNHEY and CDR2 SMNVEV (reference sequence). V lost 2 bases and J 8 bases, leaving 15 bases between the germline ends. The CDR3 reads CASSLIRGGGGYTF. The CDR3 DNA follows: TGTGCCAGCAGTTTAATTCGGGGGGGCGGAGGCTACACCTTC.

This CDR3 is CASSYTFTGLETQYF. Written as DNA, the CDR3 is TGTGCCAGCAGTTATACATTTACAGGGCTGGAGACCCAGTACTTC. The rearrangement joins TRBV6-5 to TRBJ2-5; perhaps TRBD1 as D (6 bases). Per the germline V gene, CDR1 is MNHEY and CDR2 is SVGAGI. The ends were cut back, 3 bases at V and 5 bases at J, with 16 bases in the middle. The CDR3 totals 15 residues.

The chain joins TRBV7-8 to TRBJ1-2, with D maybe TRBD1 (5 bases). The germline V gene has CDR1 SGHVS and CDR2 FQNEAQ. The CDR3 consists of 16 residues. V shed 1 base and J shed 0 bases, with 12 bases lying between them. CDR3 in amino acids: CASSLDGRAANYGYTF. CDR3 sequence (DNA): TGTGCCAGCAGCTTAGATGGCAGGGCGGCTAACTATGGCTACACCTTC.

V is TRBV18 and J is TRBJ2-5; a weak D match, TRBD2 (5 bases). Trimming took 2 bases from V and 5 from J, leaving 12 bases between them. The CDR3 has 14 residues. Germline lookup yields CDR1 KGHSH and CDR2 LQKENI. The CDR3 nucleotides are TGTGCCAGCTCACCATTCGGGGATTGGGAGACCCAGTACTTC. Its translation is CASSPFGDWETQYF.

This rearrangement joins TRBV28 to TRBJ1-3; D ambiguous. Germline assignment: CDR1 MDHEN and CDR2 SYDVKM. Trimming removed 6 bases from V and 2 bases from J, with 5 bases in between. The CDR3 consists of 12 residues. The CDR3 sequence is CASREAGNTIYF. CDR3 bases: TGTGCCAGCAGAGAGGCTGGAAACACCATATATTTT.

The chain is built from TRBV18 and TRBJ1-2, with D unclear. There are 17 residues in the CDR3. The germline CDR1 and CDR2 sequences are KGHSH and LQKENI. V dropped 2 bases and J dropped 4 bases, with 20 bases sitting between them. CDR3 residues: CASSPSRGTGGSYGYTF. CDR3 DNA: TGTGCCAGCTCACCATCGCGGGGTACGGGTGGAAGCTATGGCTACACCTTC.

The chain couples TRBV14 to TRBJ1-1; TRBD1 matches 9 bases. The CDR3 totals 16 residues. From germline, CDR1 is SGHDN and CDR2 FVKESK. J gave up 5 bases and V 4 bases, and 11 bases lay outside the gene matches. The CDR3 region has the DNA TGTGCCAGCAGCCGAAGGGCTTGGACAGGGGTGACTGAAGCTTTCTTT. It codes for CASSRRAWTGVTEAFF.

The V and J genes are TRBV7-9 and TRBJ1-2, with 8 bases identical to TRBD1. Per germline, CDR1 SEHNR and CDR2 FQNEAQ (reference sequence). There are 13 residues in the CDR3. With V trimmed by 7 bases and J by 5 bases, 6 bases remained unmatched. The CDR3 DNA sequence: TGTGCCAGCACGGACAGGGAGGCTTATGGCTACACCTTC. Translated, it gives CASTDREAYGYTF. Supplemented by reference TRBV7-9 and TRBJ1-2, the full variable domain reads DTGVSQNPRHKITKRGQNVTFRCDPISEHNRLYWYRQTLGQGPEFLTYFQNEAQLEKSRLLSDRFSAERPKGSFSTLEIQRTEQGDSAMYLCASTDREAYGYTFGSGTRLTVV.

The chain recombines TRBV7-9 with TRBJ1-1; 8 bases agree with TRBD1. Germline V CDR1 and CDR2: SEHNR, FQNEAQ (reference sequence). V lost 5 bases to trimming and J lost 6 bases; unmatched junction nucleotides: 5. There are 13 residues in the CDR3. The CDR3 nucleotides are TGTGCCAGCAGCCCACAGGGGGGTGCTGAAGCTTTCTTT. It codes for CASSPQGGAEAFF.

This chain links TRBV14 with TRBJ1-6, with 9 bases fitting TRBD1. J gave up 10 bases and V 5 bases, and 9 bases lay outside the gene matches. CDR3 length: 15 amino acids. The germline gives CDR1 SGHDN, CDR2 FVKESK. As DNA, the CDR3 is TGTGCCAGCAGCAATTACCGGGACAGGGACTCACCCCTCCACTTT. This translates into CASSNYRDRDSPLHF.

About this clone: The sample has other DNA sequences that encode this CDR3 too. For the CDR3, the DNA is TGTGCCAGCAGTCCCGGGGGCTCCTACAATGAGCAGTTCTTC. As protein: CASSPGGSYNEQFF. V and J are TRBV27 and TRBJ2-1, with a weak D call TRBD2 (6 bases). V was cut by 5 bases and J by 0 bases, with 8 bases left in between. The CDR3 loop spans 14 amino acids. Germline V gives CDR1 MNHEY, CDR2 SMNVEV (reference sequence).

The J gene is TRBJ2-7, the V gene TRBV6-5; 7 bases are a match to TRBD2. Germline assignment: CDR1 MNHEY and CDR2 SVGAGI. There are 14 residues in the CDR3. Germline trimming cut 2 bases from V and 3 bases from J; bases unmatched to any gene: 4. DNA of the CDR3: TGTGCCAGCAGTTACGGCGGGAGAGGCTACGAGCAGTACTTC. This sequence encodes CASSYGGRGYEQYF.

The chain joins TRBV6-5 to TRBJ2-1, with D perhaps TRBD2 (5 bases). Trimming left V 4 bases short and J 4 bases short, with 8 bases between. The CDR3 has 13 residues. Germline loops: CDR1 MNHEY, CDR2 SVGAGI. In nucleotides, the CDR3 is TGTGCCAGCAGTTTGGGGAGATACAATGAGCAGTTCTTC. Translation gives CASSLGRYNEQFF.

The chain couples TRBV27 to TRBJ2-6; weak D call: TRBD1 (6 bases). Germline-derived CDR1 and CDR2 are MNHEY and SMNVEV (reference sequence). With 6 bases removed from V and 0 bases from J, the gap between germline ends came to 9 bases. This CDR3 spans 15 amino acids. The CDR3 bases are TGTGCCAGCAGGCTACAGGGCTCTGGGGCCAACGTCCTGACTTTC. This translates into CASRLQGSGANVLTF. Supplemented by reference TRBV27 and TRBJ2-6, the full variable domain reads EAQVTQNPRYLITVTGKKLTVTCSQNMNHEYMSWYRQDPGLGLRQIYYSMNVEVTDKGDVPEGYKVSRKEKRNFPLILESPSPNQTSLYFCASRLQGSGANVLTFGAGSRLTVL.

The chain joins TRBV6-6 to TRBJ2-7, with 7 bases lining up with TRBD2. The CDR3 covers 13 residues. V lost 2 bases, J lost 4 bases, and 2 bases stayed unmatched. Germline values: CDR1 MNHNY, CDR2 SVGAGI (reference sequence). CDR3 DNA sequence: TGTGCCAGCAGTTACGCGGGGGAGTACGAGCAGTACTTC. Amino acid sequence: CASSYAGEYEQYF.

The CDR3 loop is CASSPLAGGYSYEQYF. The DNA for the CDR3 is TGTGCCAGCAGTCCCTTAGCGGGAGGGTACTCCTACGAGCAGTACTTC. V usage is TRBV27 and J usage is TRBJ2-5, with 11 bases fitting TRBD2. The J call may be faulty, since TRBJ2-7 better matches the DNA end. CDR3 length: 16 residues. Germline assignment: CDR1 MNHEY and CDR2 SMNVEV (reference sequence).

The CDR3: CASSSFWGADTQYF. In DNA form, the CDR3 reads TGTGCCAGCAGTTCTTTTTGGGGCGCAGATACGCAGTATTTT. V gene TRBV6-5 combines with J gene TRBJ2-3; tentative D call: TRBD1 (5 bases). The V and J ends lost 4 bases and 4 bases respectively, with 12 bases between them. Germline V lookup: CDR1 MNHEY, CDR2 SVGAGI. CDR3 size: 14 residues.

This chain links TRBV7-2 with TRBJ1-3, with D unresolved. V lost 5 bases and J lost 4, with 12 bases in between. This CDR3 has 14 amino acids. Germline V gene lookup returns CDR1 SGHTA and CDR2 FQGNSA. The chain's CDR3 is CASSLFSQGNTIYF. In nucleotides, the CDR3 is TGTGCCAGCAGCCTGTTTTCCCAGGGAAACACCATATATTTT.

CDR3 sequence: CASRDRGIAGELFF. For the CDR3, the DNA is TGCGCCAGCAGGGACAGGGGGATAGCCGGGGAGCTGTTTTTT. This chain connects TRBV5-1 to TRBJ2-2; 10 bases are shared with TRBD1. Losses at the gene ends were 5 bases for V and 6 bases for J; bases not matched to a gene: 4. CDR3 length: 14 amino acids. CDR1 and CDR2 from the germline V gene are SGHRS and YFSETQ. Supplemented by reference TRBV5-1 and TRBJ2-2, the full variable domain reads KAGVTQTPRYLIKTRGQQVTLSCSPISGHRSVSWYQQTPGQGLQFLFEYFSETQRNKGNFPGRFSGRQFSNSRSEMNVSTLELGDSALYLCASRDRGIAGELFFGEGSRLTVL.

The chain joins TRBV29-1 to TRBJ1-1, with 7 bases fitting TRBD1. CDR3 size: 11 residues. Germline V CDR1 and CDR2: SQVTM, ANQGSEA. Trimming removed 7 bases from V and 6 bases from J; junction bases left unmatched: 5. CDR3 sequence reads: CSGRQGAEAFF. As DNA, the CDR3 is TGCAGCGGAAGACAGGGCGCTGAAGCTTTCTTT.

The chain has TRBV5-8 and TRBJ2-3; D not certain. Trimming took 4 bases from V and 1 from J, leaving 7 bases between them. The CDR3 contains 13 residues. CDR1 is SGHTS and CDR2 is YDEGEE in the germline V gene. This CDR3 reads CASSLRGTDTQYF. The DNA of the CDR3 is TGTGCCAGCAGCCTCCGGGGCACAGATACGCAGTATTTT.

This chain links TRBV5-1 with TRBJ1-5, with TRBD1 identical over 8 bases. With V trimmed by 0 bases and J by 4 bases, 0 bases remained unmatched. Germline CDR1 and CDR2: SGHRS and YFSETQ. This CDR3 comprises 14 residues. CDR3 region: CASSLDRGNQPQHF. The CDR3 coding sequence is TGCGCCAGCAGCTTGGACAGGGGGAATCAGCCCCAGCATTTT.

The chain recombines TRBV6-1 with TRBJ1-1; a possible D gene is TRBD1 (6 bases). Trimming left V 7 bases short and J 3 bases short, with 12 bases between. Germline V gives CDR1 MNHNS, CDR2 SASEGT. The CDR3 is made up of 13 amino acids. The CDR3 loop is CASTYRADTEAFF. The CDR3 DNA follows: TGTGCCAGCACTTACAGGGCCGACACTGAAGCTTTCTTT.

This chain links TRBV29-1 with TRBJ2-1; tentative D call: TRBD2 (5 bases). The V end was cut by 4 bases, the J end by 2 bases, with 15 bases between. This CDR3 comprises 15 residues. Germline CDR1 and CDR2: SQVTM and ANQGSEA. Written as DNA, the CDR3 is TGCAGCGTTGGGAGAGGGCTTAGGCCCTACAATGAGCAGTTCTTC. This translates into CSVGRGLRPYNEQFF.

The CDR3 bases are TGTGCCAGCAGTCACATTCAAGGACTAGCGGAGGTTTGGAATGAGCAGTTCTTC. It specifies CASSHIQGLAEVWNEQFF. The rearrangement uses TRBV11-2 and TRBJ2-1; 10 bases map to TRBD2. The CDR3 loop spans 18 amino acids. The trim removed 6 bases at V and 7 bases at J, leaving 18 bases unmatched. The germline V gene encodes CDR1 SGHAT and CDR2 FQNNGV.

The chain couples TRBV10-3 to TRBJ1-2; weak D call: TRBD1 (5 bases). Germline V gene data show CDR1 as ENHRY and CDR2 as SYGVKD. The CDR3 contains 14 residues. The V end lost 2 bases, the J end lost 4 bases, and 11 bases lay between the germline ends. The CDR3 spells CAISEMVGGYGYTF. The DNA of the CDR3 is TGTGCCATCAGTGAGATGGTGGGGGGCTATGGCTACACCTTC.

The rearrangement links TRBV4-2 to TRBJ2-5; D gene unclear. CDR3 length: 15 amino acids. V was trimmed by 0 bases and J by 1 base, leaving 9 bases between them. Germline assignment: CDR1 LGHNA and CDR2 YNFKEQ. The CDR3 DNA follows: TGTGCCAGCAGCCAAGAAGCCACCACCCAAGAGACCCAGTACTTC. Translation gives CASSQEATTQETQYF.

This chain connects TRBV18 to TRBJ2-1; 7 bases are shared with TRBD2. The CDR3 is 15 residues long. Germline V gives CDR1 KGHSH, CDR2 LQKENI. The junction had 11 bases not matched to a gene; V was cut back by 3 bases and J by 9 bases. CDR3 in amino acids: CASSPSGGGLTEQFF. In DNA form, the CDR3 reads TGTGCCAGCTCACCTTCCGGGGGAGGGCTCACTGAGCAGTTCTTC.

The chain has TRBV13 and TRBJ2-1, with 15 bases aligning to TRBD2. The CDR3 extends over 18 amino acids. Germline CDR1 PRHDT, CDR2 FYEKMQ (reference sequence). V lost 4 bases, J lost 8 bases, and 12 bases stayed unmatched. CDR3 coding DNA: TGTGCCAGCAGCTCAGGACTAGCGGGAGGGATCGGCGCCGATGAGCAGTTCTTC. It translates to CASSSGLAGGIGADEQFF.

This chain links TRBV7-2 with TRBJ2-7, with 7 bases identical to TRBD2. After removal of 5 bases from V and 3 bases from J, the junction contained 4 bases not matched to a gene. The CDR3 contains 13 residues. From germline, CDR1 is SGHTA and CDR2 FQGNSA. The CDR3: CASSPGGIYEQYF. In DNA form, the CDR3 reads TGTGCCAGCAGCCCCGGGGGGATCTACGAGCAGTACTTC.